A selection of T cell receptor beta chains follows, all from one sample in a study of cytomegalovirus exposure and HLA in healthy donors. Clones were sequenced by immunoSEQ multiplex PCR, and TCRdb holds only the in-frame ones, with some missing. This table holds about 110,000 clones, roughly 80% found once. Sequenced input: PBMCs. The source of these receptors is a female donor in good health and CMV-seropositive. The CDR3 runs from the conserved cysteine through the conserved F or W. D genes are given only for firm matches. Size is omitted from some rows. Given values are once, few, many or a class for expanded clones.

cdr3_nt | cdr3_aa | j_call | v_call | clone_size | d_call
TGCGCCAGCAGCCAAGTGGGCCGAGTGAACACTGAAGCTTTCTTT | CASSQVGRVNTEAFF | TRBJ1-1 | TRBV4-1 | - | -
TGTGCCAGCAGACTAGGGGGCCGAGAAAACATTCAGTACTTC | CASRLGGRENIQYF | TRBJ2-4 | TRBV6-1 | - | TRBD1
TGTGCCAGCAGTTACACCGACGGCGGGATCAATCAGCCCCAGCATTTT | CASSYTDGGINQPQHF | TRBJ1-5 | TRBV6-4 | - | -
TGTGCCAGCAGCGACGGGACAGGGAGCGAGCAGTACTTC | CASSDGTGSEQYF | TRBJ2-7 | TRBV9 | - | TRBD1
TGTGCCAGCAGTGGGTCAGCGGGAGTGGCCTACAATGAGCAGTTCTTC | CASSGSAGVAYNEQFF | TRBJ2-1 | TRBV2 | - | TRBD2
TGTGCCTGGAGGGGTAAGGGCAGGGGGAGTCCTGGCTACACCTTC | CAWRGKGRGSPGYTF | TRBJ1-2 | TRBV30 | - | TRBD1
TGCAGCGTTGAAGTGGGGCGGAGGAACACCGGGGAGCTGTTTTTT | CSVEVGRRNTGELFF | TRBJ2-2 | TRBV29-1 | - | -
TGTGCCAGCAGCAGAACACCGAACACCGGGGAGCTGTTTTTT | CASSRTPNTGELFF | TRBJ2-2 | TRBV7-9 | - | -
TGTGCCAGCAGTTCACTAGCGGGAGGTTACTCCTACAATGAGCAGTTCTTC | CASSSLAGGYSYNEQFF | TRBJ2-1 | TRBV27 | - | TRBD2
TGTGCCAGCAGCAAGGGGGGGCAGGGGAAAGAGACCCAGTACTTC | CASSKGGQGKETQYF | TRBJ2-5 | TRBV21-1 | few | -
TGTGCCAGCAGTGATAGCAGGCAGGGAGGAACCGGGGAGCTGTTTTTT | CASSDSRQGGTGELFF | TRBJ2-2 | TRBV27 | - | -
TGTGCCAGCAATAAAATGGGGCAGAAAGAGACCCAGTACTTC | CASNKMGQKETQYF | TRBJ2-5 | TRBV5-5 | - | -
TGTGCCAGCAGCGTAGCTGGCGGGTCGGGAAATGAAGCTTTCTTT | CASSVAGGSGNEAFF | TRBJ1-1 | TRBV9 | - | -
TGCGCCAGCAGCTTGTCCGGTGCAACTAATGAAAAACTGTTTTTT | CASSLSGATNEKLFF | TRBJ1-4 | TRBV5-1 | - | -
TGTGCCAGCAGTTACTTGACAGGAGCCTATGGCTACACCTTC | CASSYLTGAYGYTF | TRBJ1-2 | TRBV6-5 | - | -
TGTGCCAGCAGCCGAGGGGGCGGGGAGACCCAGTACTTC | CASSRGGGETQYF | TRBJ2-5 | TRBV7-8 | - | TRBD1
TGTGCCAGTAGTCCCGGATGGGGGGGCGCGGAGACCCAGTACTTC | CASSPGWGGAETQYF | TRBJ2-5 | TRBV19 | - | -
TGTGCCAGCAGTTCAGGGGGCAGCAATCAGCCCCAGCATTTT | CASSSGGSNQPQHF | TRBJ1-5 | TRBV6-6 | - | TRBD1
TGTGCCAGCAGTGATAGCGGGCACTACAATGAGCAGTTCTTC | CASSDSGHYNEQFF | TRBJ2-1 | TRBV25-1 | once | TRBD2
TGTGCCAGCAGCTTAACGGGAGGGGGTGCGCAGTACTTC | CASSLTGGGAQYF | TRBJ2-7 | TRBV7-3 | - | -
TGTGCCAGCAGAGGGCTTGAGGGTAATTCACCCCTCCACTTT | CASRGLEGNSPLHF | TRBJ1-6 | TRBV11-2 | - | -
TGCGCCAGCAGCCCCCCTACAGGGGCCGCGGATAATGAAAAACTGTTTTTT | CASSPPTGAADNEKLFF | TRBJ1-4 | TRBV4-1 | few | TRBD1
TGCGCCAGCAGGGGACAGGACCAGACCCAGTACTTC | CASRGQDQTQYF | TRBJ2-5 | TRBV5-1 | - | TRBD1
TGTGCCAGCACTTTGGAGACTAGCGGGAGTAATGAGCAGTTCTTC | CASTLETSGSNEQFF | TRBJ2-1 | TRBV6-6 | - | TRBD2
TGTGCCAGCAGGGGACTACAGCGGGGGGACTACAATGAGCAGTTCTTC | CASRGLQRGDYNEQFF | TRBJ2-1 | TRBV11-2 | - | TRBD2
TGCAGCGTTCGACTAGCGGGAGGGCCAGGGACCGGGGAGCTGTTTTTT | CSVRLAGGPGTGELFF | TRBJ2-2 | TRBV29-1 | once | TRBD2
TGTGCCAGCAGCTGGGAGGGGCAGCTTAATGAAAAACTGTTTTTT | CASSWEGQLNEKLFF | TRBJ1-4 | TRBV7-2 | - | -
TGCGCCAGCCGGGGGGGCGTTATCCCCTACAATGAGCAGTTCTTC | CASRGGVIPYNEQFF | TRBJ2-1 | TRBV5-1 | - | TRBD2
TGTGCCAGCAGCGCCGGGACTAGCGCCAACAATGAGCAGTTCTTC | CASSAGTSANNEQFF | TRBJ2-1 | TRBV9 | - | TRBD2
TGTGCCAGCAGCTTAGTCCAGGGGTTGAACACTGAAGCTTTCTTT | CASSLVQGLNTEAFF | TRBJ1-1 | TRBV13 | - | -
TGTGCCTGGAGTTTAGAGCACGGGAGGGCCAACACAGATACGCAGTATTTT | CAWSLEHGRANTDTQYF | TRBJ2-3 | TRBV30 | - | TRBD2
TGCGCCAGCAGCCAAGCAGGGCGCGGAAACACCATATATTTT | CASSQAGRGNTIYF | TRBJ1-3 | TRBV4-1 | - | -
TGTGCCAGCAGTAAACGGGACAGGGGAGACTATGGCTACACCTTC | CASSKRDRGDYGYTF | TRBJ1-2 | TRBV6-6 | - | TRBD1
TGTGCCAGCAGCTTGGACTGGCCCGGAGGGGAGCTGTTTTTT | CASSLDWPGGELFF | TRBJ2-2 | TRBV7-3 | - | -
TGTGCCAGCAGTGTGGTTGGGACAGGGACAGGAAGGAGCAATCAGCCCCAGCATTTT | CASSVVGTGTGRSNQPQHF | TRBJ1-5 | TRBV6-1 | - | TRBD1
TGTGCCAGCACCCAGGTTCGGAAGCTATTAGCGGGAGGGTACAATGAGCAGTTCTTC | CASTQVRKLLAGGYNEQFF | TRBJ2-1 | TRBV5-4 | - | TRBD2
TGTGCCAGCAGTTTCCCGGGACTAGCAATTAATGAGCAGTTCTTC | CASSFPGLAINEQFF | TRBJ2-1 | TRBV6-6 | - | TRBD2
TGTGCCAGCAAACCGGGACAAATGAACACTGAAGCTTTCTTT | CASKPGQMNTEAFF | TRBJ1-1 | TRBV5-5 | - | -
TGTGCCAGCAGCAGTACTAGCGGGGGATCAGATACGCAGTATTTT | CASSSTSGGSDTQYF | TRBJ2-3 | TRBV7-3 | - | TRBD2
TGCGCCAGCAGCTGGGAGACAGGGGGAGGCTACACCTTC | CASSWETGGGYTF | TRBJ1-2 | TRBV5-1 | few | TRBD1
TGTGCCTGGAACAGGGGGACTGAAGCTTTCTTT | CAWNRGTEAFF | TRBJ1-1 | TRBV30 | few | TRBD1